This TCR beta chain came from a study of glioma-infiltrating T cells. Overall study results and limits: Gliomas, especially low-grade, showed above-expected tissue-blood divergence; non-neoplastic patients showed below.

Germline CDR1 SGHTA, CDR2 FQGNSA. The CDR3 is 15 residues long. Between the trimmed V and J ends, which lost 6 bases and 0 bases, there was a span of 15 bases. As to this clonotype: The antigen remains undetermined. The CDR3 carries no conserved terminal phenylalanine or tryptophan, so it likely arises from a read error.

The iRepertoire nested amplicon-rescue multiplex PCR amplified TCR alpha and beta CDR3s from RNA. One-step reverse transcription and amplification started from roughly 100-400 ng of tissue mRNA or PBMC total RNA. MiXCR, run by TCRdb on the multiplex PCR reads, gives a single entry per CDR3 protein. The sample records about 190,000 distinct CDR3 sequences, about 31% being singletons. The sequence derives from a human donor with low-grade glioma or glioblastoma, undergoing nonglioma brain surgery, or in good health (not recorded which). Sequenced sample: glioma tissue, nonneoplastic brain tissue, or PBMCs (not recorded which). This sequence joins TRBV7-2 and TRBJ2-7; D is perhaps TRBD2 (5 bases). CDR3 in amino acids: CASSVAGISSYEQYL. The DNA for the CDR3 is TGTGCCAGCAGTGTAGCCGGGATTAGCTCCTACGAGCAGTACTTA.